The 28 T cell receptor beta chains listed next were all sequenced from one sample in a study of graft-versus-host responses after intestinal transplantation. No antigen is known for these receptors. Assay used: immunoSEQ multiplex PCR; TCRdb lists only in-frame clones, some missing. The repertoire consists of over 75,000 clones, with 92% occurring once and the leading ten covering less than 0.08%. The specimen was unstimulated CD8+ T cells sorted from spleen or lymph node cells, collected before transplant. All receptors come from a human donor who was the organ donor for an intestinal transplant.

The chain has TRBV11-3 and TRBJ2-2; a weak D match, TRBD1 (6 bases). In germline, CDR1 is SGHNT, CDR2 YENEEA. This CDR3 is built from 16 residues. Deletions cut 5 bases from V and 6 bases from J, with 19 bases between. The CDR3 reads CASSAEPGQLAGELFF. The CDR3 DNA follows: TGTGCCAGCAGCGCGGAACCGGGACAATTGGCCGGGGAGCTGTTTTTT.

The chain has TRBV5-1 and TRBJ2-7; D is perhaps TRBD2 (6 bases). The germline V gene has CDR1 SGHRS and CDR2 YFSETQ. The germline V and J ends were trimmed by 4 bases and 2 bases, with 19 bases remaining between them. CDR3 size: 16 residues. CDR3 region: CASSRVGGAPPYEQYF. In DNA form, the CDR3 reads TGCGCCAGCAGCCGGGTCGGGGGTGCACCACCCTACGAGCAGTACTTC.

This CDR3 reads CASSQTGTSDYNEQFF. CDR3 in DNA: TGTGCCAGCAGTCAAACCGGGACTAGCGACTACAATGAGCAGTTCTTC. The chain employs TRBV27 and TRBJ2-1; 10 bases agree with TRBD2. Germline V gene sequence: CDR1 MNHEY, CDR2 SMNVEV (reference sequence). V dropped 5 bases and J dropped 3; count of bases not matched to a gene: 7. The CDR3 consists of 16 residues.

The rearrangement joins TRBV29-1 to TRBJ2-7, with D unclear. The CDR3 covers 13 residues. Trimming took 5 bases from V and 2 from J, leaving 13 bases between them. The germline V gene has CDR1 SQVTM and CDR2 ANQGSEA. CDR3 coding DNA: TGCAGCGTTAGGCAGGCGAGTCCCTACGAGCAGTACTTC. Translation gives CSVRQASPYEQYF.

V and J are TRBV5-1 and TRBJ1-1, with D possibly TRBD1 on 5 matching bases. Germline V gene lookup returns CDR1 SGHRS and CDR2 YFSETQ. The V end was cut by 0 bases, the J end by 3 bases, with 18 bases between. CDR3 length equals 17 residues. In DNA form, the CDR3 reads TGCGCCAGCAGCTTGGCCCCCAGAGGTAAGGGGTACACTGAAGCTTTCTTT. It translates to CASSLAPRGKGYTEAFF.

The chain links TRBV5-6 to TRBJ1-1, with D possibly being TRBD1 (6 bases). Trimming took 6 bases from V and 1 from J, leaving 22 bases between them. CDR3 size: 17 residues. The germline V gene has CDR1 SGHDT and CDR2 YYEEEE. The CDR3 sequence is CASTNAGDTGWNTEAFF. The CDR3, as DNA: TGTGCCAGCACTAATGCAGGTGATACAGGGTGGAACACTGAAGCTTTCTTT.

The chain uses TRBV6-1 and TRBJ1-6; D is possibly TRBD1 (6 bases). Germline V lookup: CDR1 MNHNS, CDR2 SASEGT. V was trimmed by 1 base and J by 10 bases, leaving 11 bases between them. The CDR3 has 14 residues. The CDR3 loop reads CASSEDRARSPLHF. CDR3 nucleotide sequence: TGTGCCAGCAGTGAAGACAGGGCGAGGTCACCCCTCCACTTT.

This chain joins TRBV7-9 and TRBJ2-5; 12 nucleotides line up with TRBD2. CDR1 is SEHNR and CDR2 is FQNEAQ in the germline V gene (reference sequence). With 8 bases clipped from V and 4 bases from J, the junction kept 11 bases outside the gene matches. This CDR3 comprises 16 residues. CDR3: CASGLAGYVFGETQYF. The CDR3 DNA reads TGTGCCAGCGGACTAGCGGGGTATGTCTTTGGAGAGACCCAGTACTTC.

The V call is TRBV2, the J call TRBJ1-3, with D perhaps TRBD1 (6 bases). The CDR3 has 17 amino acids. Germline CDR1 and CDR2: SNHLY and FYNNEI. Deletions cut 4 bases from V and 0 bases from J, with 16 bases between. The CDR3, as DNA: TGTGCCAGCAGTGCCGACATCCGGGACAACTCTGGAAACACCATATATTTT. Protein product: CASSADIRDNSGNTIYF.

The chain combines TRBV5-6 with TRBJ2-1, with 12 bases identical to TRBD2. There are 16 residues in the CDR3. Germline lookup yields CDR1 SGHDT and CDR2 YYEEEE. V lost 1 base to trimming and J lost 4 bases; unmatched junction nucleotides: 3. The DNA for the CDR3 is TGTGCCAGCAGCTTGACGGGACTAGCGGGTTACAATGAGCAGTTCTTC. This gives the protein CASSLTGLAGYNEQFF.

In regard to this clone: At one boundary the junction diverges from the germline segment, which might be a read error. Other DNA sequences in this sample translate to the same CDR3. The gene calls are TRBV7-6 and TRBJ1-2, with a tentative D call TRBD1 (6 bases). Germline CDR1 reads SGHVS; CDR2 reads FNYEAQ. CDR3 length: 14 amino acids. The CDR3 loop reads CASSLGGGANGYTF. The CDR3 nucleotides read TGTGCTAGCAGCTTAGGGGGGGGCGCGAATGGCTACACCTTC.

CDR3 bases: TGCGCCAGCAGCCTCAGGGACAGGGGGGTTGAGACCCAGTACTTC. Its protein is CASSLRDRGVETQYF. The genes are TRBV4-1 and TRBJ2-5; 11 nucleotides align to TRBD1. CDR3 size: 15 residues. In germline, CDR1 is MGHRA, CDR2 YSYEKL. Trimming at V came to 4 bases and at J to 5 bases, leaving 6 bases not matched to a gene.

V usage is TRBV6-5 and J usage is TRBJ2-1; tentative D call: TRBD1 (5 bases). Germline V gene lookup returns CDR1 MNHEY and CDR2 SVGAGI. V gave up 2 bases and J gave up 8 bases, with 16 bases separating them. The CDR3 runs to 15 residues. The DNA of the CDR3 is TGTGCCAGCAGTTACGATAGGGGTAACGCCGATGAGCAGTTCTTC. Encoded protein: CASSYDRGNADEQFF.

This clone showed up just once. The chain has TRBV4-1 and TRBJ2-7; perhaps TRBD1 as D (5 bases). Trimming took off 5 bases at V and 2 bases at J, with 7 bases between the two ends. The CDR3 length is 12 residues. CDR1 MGHRA and CDR2 YSYEKL come from the germline V gene. Here the CDR3 reads CASSGQTYEQYF. The CDR3 nucleotides read TGCGCCAGCAGCGGACAAACCTACGAGCAGTACTTC.

This clone appeared a single time. The V and J genes are TRBV10-1 and TRBJ2-2; 7 bases line up with TRBD1. The germline V gene encodes CDR1 WNHNN and CDR2 SYGVQD (reference sequence). The CDR3 loop spans 19 amino acids. With 3 bases clipped from V and 4 bases from J, the junction kept 17 bases outside the gene matches. CDR3 sequence: CASSEGVINRGSVTGELFF. For the CDR3, the DNA is TGCGCCAGCAGTGAAGGAGTGATTAACAGGGGCTCGGTCACCGGGGAGCTGTTTTTT.

Here the CDR3 DNA reads TGCGCCAGCAGCCAAGATTCTTTAGAGCCAGGTGAGCAGTTCTTC. This translates into CASSQDSLEPGEQFF. The V call is TRBV4-1, the J call TRBJ2-1; D gene unclear. CDR1 is MGHRA and CDR2 is YSYEKL in the germline V gene. This CDR3 is 15 amino acids long. V lost 0 bases and J lost 9, with 15 bases in between.

The chain employs TRBV7-3 and TRBJ2-3, with D unresolved. Germline V gene data show CDR1 as SGHTA and CDR2 as FQGTGA. This CDR3 region has 15 residues. Trimming pared 3 bases from V and 3 bases from J, leaving 13 bases between. The CDR3 here is CASSFGVLRTDTQYF. The CDR3 region has the DNA TGTGCCAGCAGCTTCGGAGTCCTGCGGACAGATACGCAGTATTTT.

The chain is built from TRBV27 and TRBJ1-4; no reliable D call. The V gene lost 5 bases and the J gene lost 10 bases, with 17 bases spanning the gap. This CDR3 is built from 14 residues. CDR1 is MNHEY, CDR2 SMNVEV, per germline (reference sequence). The CDR3 bases are TGTGCCAGCAGTGCCGCGCGGAAGGATCGAAAACTGTTTTTT. This codes for CASSAARKDRKLFF.

V gene TRBV7-9 combines with J gene TRBJ2-7, with 8 bases that match TRBD2. CDR1 and CDR2 from the germline V gene are SEHNR and FQNEAQ (reference sequence). V gave up 8 bases and J gave up 1 base; unmatched junction bases: 7. This CDR3 has 14 amino acids. DNA of the CDR3: TGTGCCAGCCGTTCTAGCGGGCGTTCCTACGAGCAGTACTTC. Amino acids: CASRSSGRSYEQYF.

This chain uses TRBV7-3 with TRBJ2-2; 9 bases agree with TRBD1. The germline gives CDR1 SGHTA, CDR2 FQGTGA. V gave up 4 bases and J gave up 5 bases; unmatched junction bases: 2. The CDR3 covers 14 residues. The CDR3 loop reads CASSSTGGTGELFF. In DNA form, the CDR3 reads TGTGCCAGCAGCTCGACAGGGGGAACCGGGGAGCTGTTTTTT.

The chain employs TRBV29-1 and TRBJ1-2; TRBD1 matches 8 bases. V dropped 5 bases and J dropped 4; count of bases not matched to a gene: 3. Germline-derived CDR1 and CDR2 are SQVTM and ANQGSEA. This CDR3 comprises 12 residues. This chain's CDR3 is CSVLTGGYGYTF. In DNA form, the CDR3 reads TGCAGCGTTCTCACAGGGGGCTATGGCTACACCTTC. The entire variable domain, with the rest obtained from reference TRBV29-1 and TRBJ1-2, is as follows: SAVISQKPSRDICQRGTSLTIQCQVDSQVTMMFWYRQQPGQSLTLIATANQGSEATYESGFVIDKFPISRPNLTFSTLTVSNMSPEDSSIYLCSVLTGGYGYTFGSGTRLTVV.

This rearrangement joins TRBV4-2 to TRBJ1-2, with D perhaps TRBD1 (5 bases). From germline, CDR1 is LGHNA and CDR2 YNFKEQ. The length of the CDR3 is 18 residues. V was cut by 0 bases and J by 2 bases, with 19 bases left in between. This chain's CDR3 is CASSQESWTAGVNYGYTF. CDR3 bases: TGTGCCAGCAGCCAAGAGAGTTGGACGGCGGGGGTGAACTATGGCTACACCTTC.

V usage is TRBV28 and J usage is TRBJ2-2, with D maybe TRBD1 (5 bases). Trimming left V 5 bases short and J 0 bases short, with 10 bases between. Germline V gene data show CDR1 as MDHEN and CDR2 as SYDVKM. The CDR3 is 15 amino acids. This CDR3 is CASSPTATNTGELFF. For the CDR3, the DNA is TGTGCCAGCAGTCCGACAGCCACGAACACCGGGGAGCTGTTTTTT.

This chain links TRBV10-3 with TRBJ1-2, with 7 positions matching TRBD1. Germline CDR1 reads ENHRY; CDR2 reads SYGVKD. The CDR3 contains 15 residues. The V gene end was trimmed by 0 bases and the J gene end by 8 bases; junction bases not matched to a gene: 9. In DNA form, the CDR3 reads TGTGCCATCAGTGAGTCCACCTACAGGGGAGCAGGCTACACCTTC. It specifies CAISESTYRGAGYTF.

V and J are TRBV7-9 and TRBJ2-1; 7 nucleotides align to TRBD2. With V trimmed by 1 base and J by 10 bases, 7 bases remained unmatched. The CDR3 extends over 14 amino acids. From germline, CDR1 is SEHNR and CDR2 FQNEAQ (reference sequence). CDR3 region: CASSLVLRGGEQFF. The CDR3 bases are TGTGCCAGCAGCTTAGTCCTTAGGGGAGGGGAGCAGTTCTTC. The entire variable domain, with the rest obtained from reference TRBV7-9 and TRBJ2-1, is as follows: DTGVSQNPRHKITKRGQNVTFRCDPISEHNRLYWYRQTLGQGPEFLTYFQNEAQLEKSRLLSDRFSAERPKGSFSTLEIQRTEQGDSAMYLCASSLVLRGGEQFFGPGTRLTVL.

The chain employs TRBV21-1 and TRBJ1-6; no check of the table's D call, TRBD1, against the DNA was made. TRBV21-1 is described as a pseudogene. The CDR3 sequence is 17 residues long. The CDR3 loop reads CASSKLIRQLNNSPLHF. CDR3 in DNA: TGTGCCAGCAGCAAACTTATTAGACAGCTGAATAATTCACCCCTCCACTTT.

Only a few counts were recorded for this clone. J is TRBJ1-1 and V is TRBV27, with D maybe TRBD1 (6 bases). The CDR3 totals 15 residues. V was shortened by 5 bases and J by 5 bases, with 18 bases between the two germline ends. From germline, CDR1 is MNHEY and CDR2 SMNVEV (reference sequence). CDR3 residues: CASSPTWTARTEAFF. The CDR3 DNA sequence: TGTGCCAGCAGTCCCACCTGGACAGCGAGGACTGAAGCTTTCTTT.

The chain couples TRBV27 to TRBJ1-5; TRBD1 matches at 8 bases. V shed 6 bases, J shed 6 bases, and the junction held 13 bases outside the gene matches. Germline V lookup: CDR1 MNHEY, CDR2 SMNVEV (reference sequence). This CDR3 is built from 16 residues. CDR3 residues: CASRKSLRQGIQPQHF. For the CDR3, the DNA is TGTGCCAGCAGGAAAAGCCTGAGACAGGGGATTCAGCCCCAGCATTTT.